This passage covers 32 T cell receptor beta chains from one sample sequenced in a study of blood T cell repertoires in COVID-19. Assay: immunoSEQ multiplex PCR; the TCRdb copy retains only in-frame clones and omits some. The sample carries approximately 300,000 clones, around 90% recorded once. Material: peripheral blood. These TCRs come from a woman younger than 45 with COVID-19, enrolled during active disease.

This clone was detected only a few times. The chain employs TRBV28 and TRBJ1-6; 12 bases fit TRBD1. The ends lost 6 bases at V and 1 base at J; junction bases unmatched: 7. From germline, CDR1 is MDHEN and CDR2 SYDVKM. The CDR3 has 18 amino acids. For the CDR3, the DNA is TGTGCCAGCAGAAAGGGACAGGGGGCATTATCCTATAATTCACCCCTCCACTTT. It translates to CASRKGQGALSYNSPLHF.

The chain carries TRBV5-1 and TRBJ2-1, with TRBD2 matching over 13 bases. There are 15 residues in the CDR3. The germline CDR1 and CDR2 sequences are SGHRS and YFSETQ. V dropped 4 bases and J dropped 9; count of bases not matched to a gene: 7. The CDR3 nucleotides are TGCGCCAGCAGCCAAACTAGCGGGAGGGTGGGTGAGCAGTTCTTC. Translation gives CASSQTSGRVGEQFF.

The chain uses TRBV5-1 and TRBJ1-6, with 7 positions matching TRBD1. The CDR3 covers 13 residues. Germline V gives CDR1 SGHRS, CDR2 YFSETQ. V lost 4 bases and J lost 7; bases outside the gene matches: 2. The CDR3: CASSEGANSPLHF. In nucleotides, the CDR3 is TGCGCCAGCAGCGAGGGGGCGAATTCACCCCTCCACTTT.

The rearrangement joins TRBV7-2 to TRBJ2-1; D uncertain. Germline V gives CDR1 SGHTA, CDR2 FQGNSA. This CDR3 has 15 amino acids. V lost 6 bases, J lost 0 bases, and 12 bases lay in between. The CDR3 sequence: CASSPEPLSYNEQFF. In DNA, the CDR3 is TGTGCCAGCAGTCCTGAGCCCCTCTCCTACAATGAGCAGTTCTTC.

This clone has only one observation. The chain joins TRBV30 to TRBJ1-6; a possible D gene is TRBD1 (6 bases). The V end lost 3 bases, the J end lost 9 bases, and 15 bases lay between the germline ends. CDR3 size: 14 residues. CDR1 GTSNPN and CDR2 SVGIG come from the germline V gene (reference sequence). Written as DNA, the CDR3 is TGTGCCTGGAGCGCACTGGGGGCGCGTTCACCCCTCCACTTT. Its protein product is CAWSALGARSPLHF.

The rearrangement uses TRBV5-4 and TRBJ1-5, with 7 nucleotides matching TRBD1. CDR1 and CDR2 from the germline V gene are SGHNT and YYREEE (reference sequence). Germline trimming cut 2 bases from V and 7 bases from J; bases unmatched to any gene: 6. The CDR3 runs to 14 residues. Written as DNA, the CDR3 is TGTGCCAGCAGCTTACAGGGGCCAGGGCAGCCCCAGCATTTT. It encodes CASSLQGPGQPQHF.

The chain employs TRBV5-4 and TRBJ2-5; D is unresolved. The germline gives CDR1 SGHNT, CDR2 YYREEE (reference sequence). The CDR3 is 14 amino acids. Trimming shortened V by 4 bases and J by 5 bases, and 15 bases separated the two germline ends. CDR3 residues: CASSAQTARETQYF. The DNA for the CDR3 is TGTGCCAGCAGCGCCCAAACAGCCAGGGAGACCCAGTACTTC.

The chain carries TRBV9 and TRBJ2-7, with a tentative D call TRBD1 (7 bases). Germline V lookup: CDR1 SGDLS, CDR2 YYNGEE. Trimming stripped 4 bases from V and 0 bases from J, with 11 bases between. This CDR3 spans 14 amino acids. The CDR3 coding sequence is TGTGCCAGCAGCCCGGGGGACAGCTCCTACGAGCAGTACTTC. It encodes CASSPGDSSYEQYF.

The chain employs TRBV10-3 and TRBJ2-1; TRBD2 might be the D (6 bases). Per the germline V gene, CDR1 is ENHRY and CDR2 is SYGVKD. The CDR3 has 18 residues. Trimming cost V 4 bases and J 3 bases, with 22 bases left between them. DNA of the CDR3: TGTGCCATCAGTGGGGCCGGAGGAGGGAGACCTGTCTACAATGAGCAGTTCTTC. Translated, it gives CAISGAGGGRPVYNEQFF.

The rearrangement joins TRBV24-1 to TRBJ2-1; no clear D. Germline V gene lookup returns CDR1 KGHDR and CDR2 SFDVKD. The V end lost 7 bases, the J end lost 7 bases, and 7 bases lay between the germline ends. CDR3 size: 11 residues. The CDR3 reads CATRGRNEQFF. In DNA form, the CDR3 reads TGTGCCACCAGGGGCAGGAATGAGCAGTTCTTC.

Details on this clone: No conserved phenylalanine or tryptophan ends this CDR3, so it is likely a read error. No DNA is shown, since the ends of the CDR3 on it are uncertain; the CDR3 is the one TCRdb lists. The chain uses TRBV19 and TRBJ2-7; TRBD2 is the table's D call and was not checked against the DNA. Germline V lookup: CDR1 LNHDA, CDR2 SQIVND (reference sequence). The CDR3 is 9 residues long, counting both termini. CDR3 loop: CASSPPLNG.

V is TRBV4-1 and J is TRBJ1-3, with unresolved D. Trimming left V 4 bases short and J 0 bases short, with 4 bases between. This CDR3 spans 13 amino acids. Germline loops: CDR1 MGHRA, CDR2 YSYEKL. CDR3 protein: CASSRISGNTIYF. The CDR3 nucleotides read TGCGCCAGCAGCCGTATCTCTGGAAACACCATATATTTT.

This chain joins TRBV29-1 and TRBJ1-5; 7 bases are a match to TRBD1. CDR1 is SQVTM, CDR2 ANQGSEA, per germline. This CDR3 is 13 amino acids long. Germline trimming cut 6 bases from V and 3 bases from J; bases unmatched to any gene: 5. The CDR3 nucleotides read TGCAGCGTAGGACAGGCCGACAATCAGCCCCAGCATTTT. This translates into CSVGQADNQPQHF.

The chain employs TRBV4-3 and TRBJ2-3, with TRBD2 matching 10 bases. This CDR3 region has 17 residues. Per germline, CDR1 LGHNA and CDR2 YSLEER. The junction had 12 bases not matched to a gene; V was cut back by 5 bases and J by 4 bases. CDR3 nucleotides: TGCGCCAGCAGCACGGGAATAGCGGGAGGTCGTGCAGATACGCAGTATTTT. Amino acids: CASSTGIAGGRADTQYF.

This clone was observed a few times. The genes are TRBV2 and TRBJ1-1, with D perhaps TRBD1 (5 bases). In germline, CDR1 is SNHLY, CDR2 FYNNEI. Trimming stripped 7 bases from V and 3 bases from J, with 15 bases between. This CDR3 is 14 amino acids long. DNA for the CDR3: TGTGCCAGCAACCCCGCAGGGAGGGACACTGAAGCTTTCTTT. Residues: CASNPAGRDTEAFF.

CDR3 sequence (DNA): TGTGCCAGCACCGACGGCGGGGGTGGAGATACGCAGTATTTT. Protein product: CASTDGGGGDTQYF. The V gene is TRBV6-5, the J gene TRBJ2-3; 7 bases align to TRBD2. With 7 bases clipped from V and 5 bases from J, the junction kept 9 bases outside the gene matches. Germline V gene data show CDR1 as MNHEY and CDR2 as SVGAGI. This CDR3 contains 14 residues.

This chain uses TRBV2 with TRBJ2-5; weak D call: TRBD1 (5 bases). From germline, CDR1 is SNHLY and CDR2 FYNNEI. This CDR3 region has 13 residues. V lost 4 bases, J lost 3 bases, and 9 bases lay in between. CDR3 protein: CASSVGREETQYF. The CDR3 DNA follows: TGTGCCAGCAGTGTAGGCAGGGAAGAGACCCAGTACTTC.

This chain joins TRBV2 and TRBJ1-2, with D uncertain. CDR1 and CDR2 (germline): SNHLY, FYNNEI. The CDR3 totals 12 residues. Between the trimmed V and J ends, which lost 3 bases and 3 bases, there was a span of 5 bases. CDR3 amino acids: CASSDPYYGYTF. CDR3 nucleotide sequence: TGTGCCAGCAGTGACCCCTACTATGGCTACACCTTC.

The chain recombines TRBV2 with TRBJ2-1; 8 nucleotides agree with TRBD2. Germline values: CDR1 SNHLY, CDR2 FYNNEI. This CDR3 region has 14 residues. V shed 5 bases and J 8 bases; nucleotides not matched to a gene: 8. The CDR3 protein is CASSKGLDSHEQFF. CDR3 in DNA: TGTGCCAGCAGTAAGGGACTAGATTCGCATGAGCAGTTCTTC.

The V and J genes are TRBV5-1 and TRBJ2-1, with no clear D. This CDR3 spans 16 amino acids. CDR1 and CDR2 (germline): SGHRS, YFSETQ. Trimming pared 0 bases from V and 0 bases from J, leaving 10 bases between. CDR3 region: CASSLVLTSSYNEQFF. CDR3 coding DNA: TGCGCCAGCAGCTTGGTGCTCACGAGCTCCTACAATGAGCAGTTCTTC.

The gene calls are TRBV6-5 and TRBJ1-1; D remains unclear. Germline CDR1 reads MNHEY; CDR2 reads SVGAGI. V was pared by 6 bases and J by 6 bases, with 14 bases between. This CDR3 contains 13 residues. The CDR3 DNA follows: TGTGCCAGCAGGAGGGATATACTGGCTGAAGCTTTCTTT. Translating it yields CASRRDILAEAFF.

The chain uses TRBV5-4 and TRBJ1-2; 8 nucleotides agree with TRBD1. The V segment lost 4 bases and the J segment 8 bases; nucleotides outside the gene matches: 10. Germline CDR1 and CDR2: SGHNT and YYREEE (reference sequence). CDR3 length: 14 residues. CDR3 DNA: TGTGCCAGCAGCGCACCAGGGGGCGCGAAAGGCTACACCTTC. Encoded protein: CASSAPGGAKGYTF.

V and J are TRBV6-1 and TRBJ2-5; 8 nucleotides agree with TRBD2. Germline trimming cut 2 bases from V and 3 bases from J; bases unmatched to any gene: 8. The CDR3 totals 16 residues. The germline CDR1 and CDR2 sequences are MNHNS and SASEGT. CDR3 bases: TGTGCCAGCAGTGAACGACGGGGGGGTAGGAAAGAGACCCAGTACTTC. Translating it yields CASSERRGGRKETQYF.

The rearrangement uses TRBV6-2 or TRBV6-3 and TRBJ2-3; D perhaps matches TRBD1 (6 bases). V was shortened by 5 bases and J by 2 bases, with 14 bases between the two germline ends. Germline loops: CDR1 MNHEY, CDR2 SVGEGT. The CDR3 length is 15 residues. CDR3 nucleotide sequence: TGTGCCAGCAGTACCGGGACATCAGACACAGATACGCAGTATTTT. Translated: CASSTGTSDTDTQYF.

This clone was counted a single time. The gene calls are TRBV29-1 and TRBJ2-1; 8 bases are shared with TRBD1. Germline loops: CDR1 SQVTM, CDR2 ANQGSEA. The CDR3 runs to 14 residues. J gave up 8 bases and V 4 bases, and 10 bases lay outside the gene matches. The CDR3 protein is CSVGRDRGGDEQFF. CDR3 DNA sequence: TGCAGCGTTGGACGAGACAGGGGTGGCGATGAGCAGTTCTTC.

This chain joins TRBV6-9 and TRBJ1-1, with 10 bases fitting TRBD1. The V and J ends lost 5 bases and 3 bases, in that order; junction bases with no gene match: 3. The germline V gene encodes CDR1 MNHGY and CDR2 SVAAGI. CDR3 length: 14 residues. CDR3 sequence (DNA): TGTGCCAGCAGTGGGACAGGGGAATACACTGAAGCTTTCTTT. Translated, it gives CASSGTGEYTEAFF.

The chain uses TRBV19 and TRBJ2-1; D is perhaps TRBD2 (6 bases). CDR3 length: 15 residues. Germline assignment: CDR1 LNHDA and CDR2 SQIVND (reference sequence). V was trimmed by 1 base and J by 6 bases, leaving 13 bases between them. CDR3 sequence reads: CASSIAALTSNEQFF. The CDR3 nucleotides read TGTGCCAGTAGTATAGCTGCCTTGACTAGCAATGAGCAGTTCTTC.

The rearrangement links TRBV27 to TRBJ1-6, with D possibly TRBD1 on 5 matching bases. Per the germline V gene, CDR1 is MNHEY and CDR2 is SMNVEV (reference sequence). The CDR3 has 15 residues. Deletions cut 7 bases from V and 10 bases from J, with 20 bases between. The chain's CDR3 is CASTPGQGPGSPLHF. The CDR3 DNA is TGTGCCAGCACCCCCGGGCAGGGCCCTGGGTCACCCCTCCACTTT.

This chain connects TRBV5-4 to TRBJ2-2; D not resolved. Germline assignment: CDR1 SGHNT and CDR2 YYREEE (reference sequence). CDR3 length: 12 amino acids. Trimming shortened V by 1 base and J by 8 bases, and 6 bases separated the two germline ends. The CDR3 spells CASSLLEGELFF. The CDR3 bases are TGTGCCAGCAGCTTGTTGGAGGGGGAGCTGTTTTTT. Supplemented by reference TRBV5-4 and TRBJ2-2, the full variable domain reads ETGVTQSPTHLIKTRGQQVTLRCSSQSGHNTVSWYQQALGQGPQFIFQYYREEENGRGNFPPRFSGLQFPNYSSELNVNALELDDSALYLCASSLLEGELFFGEGSRLTVL.

The rearrangement links TRBV27 to TRBJ2-4; TRBD1 matches 8 bases. The CDR3 spans 14 residues. J gave up 6 bases and V 1 base, and 2 bases lay outside the gene matches. Germline CDR1 and CDR2: MNHEY and SMNVEV (reference sequence). The CDR3 reads CASSLFGQGNIQYF. DNA of the CDR3: TGTGCCAGCAGTTTATTCGGACAGGGAAACATTCAGTACTTC.

The chain employs TRBV6-2 or TRBV6-3 and TRBJ2-1; 9 bases are a match to TRBD2. Germline values: CDR1 MNHEY, CDR2 SVGEGT. The CDR3 runs 15 residues. The ends lost 5 bases at V and 6 bases at J; junction bases unmatched: 8. DNA of the CDR3: TGTGCCAGCAGTCCACCGGGGACTAGCTCCAATGAGCAGTTCTTC. It is translated as CASSPPGTSSNEQFF.

The V and J genes are TRBV19 and TRBJ2-1, with 7 bases matching TRBD2. Germline V gene lookup returns CDR1 LNHDA and CDR2 SQIVND (reference sequence). CDR3 size: 16 residues. The V and J ends lost 4 bases and 3 bases, in that order; junction bases with no gene match: 9. The chain's CDR3 is CASSSRGSSGYNEQFF. The CDR3 bases are TGTGCCAGTAGTAGTCGCGGGAGCAGCGGCTACAATGAGCAGTTCTTC.